The subject of this entry is one TCR beta chain. Its target is not known. The identical CDR3 is also encoded by other nucleotide sequences in the sample. This entry belongs to a study of shared clonotypes between healthy human individuals. Findings and caveats of the study: Clonotypes shared by all four sorted-subset donors had higher generation probabilities than non-shared clonotypes. Rarefaction analysis demonstrated incomplete sorted-subset sequencing notwithstanding large depth. A handful of donors had around 5.2% of their naive CD4 clonotypes in common.

Germline CDR1 and CDR2: MNHNS and SASEGT. The V gene end was trimmed by 6 bases and the J gene end by 3 bases; junction bases not matched to a gene: 2. The CDR3 has 14 amino acids. A split of CD4+ cells into CD45RA+ naive and CD45RA-negative memory subsets was performed. The protocol was immunoSEQ multiplex PCR, while the TCRdb copy is restricted to in-frame clones and leaves out a portion. The sample yields 550,000 to 850,000 clones, around 77% seen once. V is TRBV6-1 and J is TRBJ2-3; TRBD2 matches at 11 bases. The receptor was derived from a woman in her 30s in good health. What was sequenced was memory CD4+ T cells sorted from blood. Subset given: CD45RA-negative fraction. The CDR3 reads CASRTSGNTDTQYF. The CDR3 coding sequence is TGTGCCAGCAGGACTAGCGGGAATACAGATACGCAGTATTTT.